The 23 T cell receptor beta chains reported below all come from one sample, sequenced in a study of cytomegalovirus exposure and HLA in healthy donors (TCRdb year 2017). Library preparation employed the immunoSEQ multiplex PCR assay. For the multiplex PCR, a mixture combining 60 forward primers for TCR Vbeta segments and 13 reverse primers for TCR Jbeta segments was used. TCRdb re-hosts the immuneACCESS table, in-frame sequences only. Its copies lack some clones; in the studies checked, an unresolved V gene accounts for under half of them, and the cause for the rest is not known. Recorded for this sample are approximately 140,000 clones; about four fifths of them occurred a single time. Of the sample, approximately 6% is held by the ten largest clones. Sequenced: PBMCs. The receptors stem from a man aged 50 to 60 in good health and CMV-seropositive.

V and J are TRBV11-2 and TRBJ2-7; 11 bases fit TRBD2. The CDR3 totals 16 residues. The V gene end was trimmed by 3 bases and the J gene end by 5 bases; junction bases not matched to a gene: 9. Germline V CDR1 and CDR2: SGHAT, FQNNGV. The CDR3 coding sequence is TGTGCCAGCAGCTTCCTCTACACGGGACTAGCGGACGAGCAGTACTTC. Protein product: CASSFLYTGLADEQYF. Supplemented by reference TRBV11-2 and TRBJ2-7, the full variable domain reads EAGVAQSPRYKIIEKRQSVAFWCNPISGHATLYWYQQILGQGPKLLIQFQNNGVVDDSQLPKDRFSAERLKGVDSTLKIQPAKLEDSAVYLCASSFLYTGLADEQYFGPGTRLTVT.

The genes are TRBV29-1 and TRBJ2-7; TRBD2 aligns across 7 bases. Trimming took 4 bases from V and 1 from J; bases not matched to a gene: 4. The germline V gene has CDR1 SQVTM and CDR2 ANQGSEA. The CDR3 spans 13 residues. CDR3 sequence: CSVVRGESYEQYF. The CDR3 DNA reads as TGCAGCGTTGTACGGGGGGAATCCTACGAGCAGTACTTC.

With respect to this clone: This CDR3 is also generated by other DNA sequences in the sample. V and J are TRBV28 and TRBJ1-1; a weak D match, TRBD1 (6 bases). Trimming removed 6 bases from V and 0 bases from J, with 8 bases in between. The CDR3 is 13 residues long. CDR1 MDHEN and CDR2 SYDVKM come from the germline V gene. CDR3 sequence: CASRDSLNTEAFF. CDR3 bases: TGTGCCAGCAGGGACAGTCTGAACACTGAAGCTTTCTTT.

The rearrangement uses TRBV6-5 and TRBJ2-1, with 9 bases aligning to TRBD2. The CDR3 spans 15 residues. The germline gives CDR1 MNHEY, CDR2 SVGAGI. The ends lost 3 bases at V and 7 bases at J; junction bases unmatched: 7. The CDR3 DNA reads TGTGCCAGCAGTTATAAAGCTAGCGGGATGAATGAGCAGTTCTTC. This translates into CASSYKASGMNEQFF.

J is TRBJ2-5 and V is TRBV28; TRBD2 matches at 7 bases. The V and J ends lost 5 bases and 0 bases, in that order; junction bases with no gene match: 21. Germline CDR1 is MDHEN and CDR2 is SYDVKM. The CDR3 length is 20 residues. CDR3 in DNA: TGTGCCAGCAGTACCAACTTCCGGGACGGTGGGAGGGAGTACCAAGAGACCCAGTACTTC. This sequence encodes CASSTNFRDGGREYQETQYF.

The chain carries TRBV19 and TRBJ2-3; 9 bases align to TRBD1. This CDR3 region has 16 residues. Germline V gene data show CDR1 as LNHDA and CDR2 as SQIVND (reference sequence). V was clipped by 4 bases and J by 1 base; unmatched bases: 6. The CDR3 DNA reads as TGTGCCAGTAGTACGTACAGGGGGCTCGGCACAGATACGCAGTATTTT. This codes for CASSTYRGLGTDTQYF. The full variable domain, its missing parts supplied by reference TRBV19 and TRBJ2-3, is DGGITQSPKYLFRKEGQNVTLSCEQNLNHDAMYWYRQDPGQGLRLIYYSQIVNDFQKGDIAEGYSVSREKKESFPLTVTSAQKNPTAFYLCASSTYRGLGTDTQYFGPGTRLTVL.

This clone was observed a handful of times. The chain recombines TRBV27 with TRBJ2-1; TRBD2 matches at 12 bases. This CDR3 spans 17 amino acids. V dropped 5 bases and J dropped 8; count of bases not matched to a gene: 13. Germline V gives CDR1 MNHEY, CDR2 SMNVEV (reference sequence). For the CDR3, the DNA is TGTGCCAGCAGTCCCCGACTAGCGGGAGAGCCCATCGATGAGCAGTTCTTC. Its protein product is CASSPRLAGEPIDEQFF.

The chain combines TRBV4-1 with TRBJ2-7; D not resolved. Trimming took 0 bases from V and 2 from J, leaving 20 bases between them. The CDR3 has 18 amino acids. Germline loops: CDR1 MGHRA, CDR2 YSYEKL. The CDR3, as DNA: TGCGCCAGCAGCCAAGATCCCCCTCACCGAGTTAGAGCCTACGAGCAGTACTTC. Residues: CASSQDPPHRVRAYEQYF.

The chain employs TRBV5-6 and TRBJ2-1, with D possibly TRBD2 on 6 matching bases. The CDR3 covers 12 residues. CDR1 and CDR2 (germline): SGHDT, YYEEEE. The germline V and J ends were trimmed by 0 bases and 12 bases, with 10 bases remaining between them. The CDR3 sequence: CASSLGGGSQFF. CDR3 nucleotides: TGTGCCAGCAGCTTGGGAGGAGGGTCGCAGTTCTTC.

CDR3 coding DNA: TGTGCCAGCTCACCAGGGCAGGAAGAGACCCAGTACTTC. This encodes CASSPGQEETQYF. The V call is TRBV18, the J call TRBJ2-5; D not certain. This CDR3 has 13 amino acids. V was cut by 2 bases and J by 3 bases, with 7 bases left in between. CDR1 is KGHSH and CDR2 is LQKENI in the germline V gene. The complete variable domain, with remaining parts taken from reference TRBV18 and TRBJ2-5, reads NAGVMQNPRHLVRRRGQEARLRCSPMKGHSHVYWYRQLPEEGLKFMVYLQKENIIDESGMPKERFSAEFPKEGPSILRIQQVVRGDSAAYFCASSPGQEETQYFGPGTRLLVL.

The chain recombines TRBV30 with TRBJ2-7; D call uncertain. CDR3 length equals 11 residues. With 1 base removed from V and 4 bases from J, the gap between germline ends came to 5 bases. Germline V gene lookup returns CDR1 GTSNPN and CDR2 SVGIG (reference sequence). The CDR3 region has the DNA TGTGCCTGGAGTGCCAGGTACGAGCAGTACTTC. It specifies CAWSARYEQYF.

This chain joins TRBV10-3 and TRBJ2-7, with 8 bases identical to TRBD2. After removal of 0 bases from V and 7 bases from J, the junction contained 8 bases not matched to a gene. Germline V gene data show CDR1 as ENHRY and CDR2 as SYGVKD. The CDR3 extends over 15 amino acids. The CDR3 reads CAISESPGGLGEQYF. CDR3 DNA sequence: TGTGCCATCAGTGAGTCTCCGGGAGGGCTGGGGGAGCAGTACTTC.

This clone came up a few times. CDR3 bases: TGTGCCAGCAGCTCCTCCGGAGGGGAGGGCCGCCACGAGCAGTACTTC. It codes for CASSSSGGEGRHEQYF. V gene TRBV7-8 combines with J gene TRBJ2-7, with TRBD2 matching 7 bases. CDR1 and CDR2 from the germline V gene are SGHVS and FQNEAQ. V dropped 4 bases and J dropped 5; count of bases not matched to a gene: 14. The CDR3 has 16 residues.

The rearrangement links TRBV25-1 to TRBJ1-1, with 7 bases matching TRBD1. The junction had 1 base not matched to a gene; V was cut back by 5 bases and J by 1 base. Germline lookup yields CDR1 MGHDK and CDR2 SYGVNS. The CDR3 contains 13 residues. CDR3 nucleotides: TGTGCCAGCAGTCGACAGGGGAACACTGAAGCTTTCTTT. As protein: CASSRQGNTEAFF.

This clone showed up just once. One end of the junction does not line up with germline, which may come from a read error. The chain combines TRBV7-9 with TRBJ2-2; maybe TRBD2 (5 bases). The CDR3 contains 15 residues. Germline-derived CDR1 and CDR2 are SEHNR and FQNEAQ (reference sequence). The CDR3 here is CSSSPPGFLTGELFF. The DNA for the CDR3 is TGTTCCAGCAGCCCTCCGGGGTTCCTAACCGGGGAGCTGTTTTTT. Full variable domain (outside the CDR3, taken from reference TRBV7-9 and TRBJ2-2): DTGVSQNPRHKITKRGQNVTFRCDPISEHNRLYWYRQTLGQGPEFLTYFQNEAQLEKSRLLSDRFSAERPKGSFSTLEIQRTEQGDSAMYLCSSSPPGFLTGELFFGEGSRLTVL.

V usage is TRBV10-3 and J usage is TRBJ2-7; 9 nucleotides match TRBD2. This CDR3 contains 13 residues. Germline CDR1 is ENHRY and CDR2 is SYGVKD. V gave up 7 bases and J gave up 2 bases; unmatched junction bases: 3. For the CDR3, the DNA is TGTGCCATCAAGACTAGCGGAACCTACGAGCAGTACTTC. It encodes CAIKTSGTYEQYF.

This clone appeared a single time. CDR3 sequence: CATSSGYSNQPQHF. CDR3 coding DNA: TGTGCCACCAGCTCAGGATATAGCAATCAGCCCCAGCATTTT. The chain recombines TRBV15 with TRBJ1-5, with no clear D. Trimming shortened V by 5 bases and J by 0 bases, and 8 bases separated the two germline ends. This CDR3 comprises 14 residues. Germline V CDR1 and CDR2: LNHNV, YYDKDF (reference sequence).

The V gene is TRBV6-6, the J gene TRBJ1-5, with 7 bases lining up with TRBD1. J lost 4 bases, V lost 7 bases, and 7 bases had no gene match. CDR1 is MNHNY and CDR2 is SVGAGI in the germline V gene (reference sequence). CDR3 length: 14 residues. DNA for the CDR3: TGTGCCAGCAAATTAGAGGGGGCGAATCAGCCCCAGCATTTT. This encodes CASKLEGANQPQHF.

V usage is TRBV11-3 and J usage is TRBJ2-3; weak D call: TRBD2 (5 bases). The germline V gene encodes CDR1 SGHNT and CDR2 YENEEA. The CDR3 spans 15 residues. Trimming left V 5 bases short and J 1 base short, with 13 bases between. The CDR3 DNA reads as TGTGCCAGCAGCCCCAGTATGCGGGGCACAGATACGCAGTATTTT. Encoded protein: CASSPSMRGTDTQYF.

V usage is TRBV10-1 and J usage is TRBJ2-3; D gene uncertain. The CDR3 runs to 15 residues. V lost 2 bases to trimming and J lost 1 base, with 10 bases between them. CDR1 and CDR2 (germline): WNHNN, SYGVQD (reference sequence). The CDR3 DNA follows: TGCGCCAGCAGTGAGGGAGCATTCGGCACAGATACGCAGTATTTT. Its protein is CASSEGAFGTDTQYF.

With respect to this clone: Other DNA sequences in this sample translate to the same CDR3. The chain employs TRBV6-1 and TRBJ1-5; D is undetermined. The length of the CDR3 is 15 residues. Germline V gives CDR1 MNHNS, CDR2 SASEGT. Trimming took off 4 bases at V and 0 bases at J, with 10 bases between the two ends. In DNA form, the CDR3 reads TGTGCCAGCAGTGGCCGAACAAGTAGCAATCAGCCCCAGCATTTT. Residues: CASSGRTSSNQPQHF.

This chain connects TRBV5-4 to TRBJ1-2; D unclear. The CDR3 is 14 residues long. V lost 1 base and J lost 1, with 8 bases in between. Germline V CDR1 and CDR2: SGHNT, YYREEE (reference sequence). The CDR3 nucleotides read TGTGCCAGCAGCTTGATGCCGGGTAACTATGGCTACACCTTC. Translating gives CASSLMPGNYGYTF.

The gene calls are TRBV4-2 and TRBJ2-7; TRBD2 is a possible D gene (5 bases). CDR1 and CDR2 from the germline V gene are LGHNA and YNFKEQ. This CDR3 comprises 15 residues. Trimming stripped 4 bases from V and 3 bases from J, with 16 bases between. CDR3 nucleotides: TGTGCCAGCAGCCCCAACCTCCGGGAATTCTACGAGCAGTACTTC. Its protein product is CASSPNLREFYEQYF.